These 26 T cell receptor beta chains came from one sample sequenced in a study of cytomegalovirus exposure and HLA in healthy donors. Data came from immunoSEQ multiplex PCR; TCRdb stores just in-frame clones and leaves some out. The sample lists around 300,000 clones, around 86% occurring once. The sequenced sample consisted of PBMCs. The receptors come from a woman younger than 35 in good health and CMV-seronegative.

In regard to this clone: Different DNA sequences within this sample yield the same CDR3. This chain links TRBV6-4 with TRBJ2-2; the match to TRBD2 covers 8 bases. Germline CDR1 MRHNA, CDR2 SNTAGT. Trimming removed 3 bases from V and 3 bases from J; junction bases left unmatched: 3. The CDR3 consists of 15 residues. The DNA of the CDR3 is TGTGCCAGCAGTGATCGAGCGGGAGACACCGGGGAGCTGTTTTTT. Protein product: CASSDRAGDTGELFF.

This chain connects TRBV28 to TRBJ1-4, with unresolved D. V lost 7 bases and J lost 7, with 16 bases in between. CDR3 length: 14 amino acids. In germline, CDR1 is MDHEN, CDR2 SYDVKM. The CDR3 DNA reads TGTGCCAGCACTCTCCCCCTCGTTAGTGAAAAACTGTTTTTT. Translated: CASTLPLVSEKLFF.

The V gene is TRBV4-1, the J gene TRBJ1-2; D possibly corresponds to TRBD1 (5 bases). V gave up 5 bases and J gave up 0 bases, with 22 bases separating them. The CDR3 consists of 18 residues. Per the germline V gene, CDR1 is MGHRA and CDR2 is YSYEKL. CDR3 nucleotide sequence: TGCGCCAGCAGCACCTTCGGGACTCCGAAACCTACTAACTATGGCTACACCTTC. This sequence encodes CASSTFGTPKPTNYGYTF.

The J gene is TRBJ1-2, the V gene TRBV15; D possibly corresponds to TRBD1 (5 bases). The V gene's germline CDR1 is LNHNV and CDR2 YYDKDF (reference sequence). Trimming left V 3 bases short and J 4 bases short, with 15 bases between. The length of the CDR3 is 15 residues. The CDR3 protein is CATSRDRTGGYGYTF. The CDR3 DNA sequence: TGTGCCACCAGCAGGGATCGGACGGGGGGCTATGGCTACACCTTC.

This sequence joins TRBV19 and TRBJ1-1, with 7 bases lining up with TRBD1. Germline V lookup: CDR1 LNHDA, CDR2 SQIVND (reference sequence). The CDR3 is 16 amino acids. The J segment lost 3 bases and the V segment lost 1 base, leaving 8 bases of the junction unmatched. CDR3 sequence reads: CASSIVEGARDTEAFF. In nucleotides, the CDR3 is TGTGCCAGTAGTATAGTAGAGGGGGCGCGGGACACTGAAGCTTTCTTT.

The chain combines TRBV15 with TRBJ2-3; 10 positions agree with TRBD2. Trimming at V came to 3 bases and at J to 4 bases, leaving 4 bases not matched to a gene. The length of the CDR3 is 15 residues. In germline, CDR1 is LNHNV, CDR2 YYDKDF (reference sequence). The CDR3 nucleotides read TGTGCCACCAGCAGGGAACTAGCGGGGCCAGATACGCAGTATTTT. Amino acids: CATSRELAGPDTQYF.

The chain joins TRBV30 to TRBJ1-2; 7 nucleotides line up with TRBD1. From germline, CDR1 is GTSNPN and CDR2 SVGIG (reference sequence). The CDR3 is made up of 15 amino acids. V trimming: 1 base; J trimming: 0 bases; junction bases outside the gene matches: 5. CDR3 sequence reads: CAWSETGKANYGYTF. Written as DNA, the CDR3 is TGTGCCTGGAGTGAGACAGGGAAAGCTAACTATGGCTACACCTTC. The full variable domain, its missing parts supplied by reference TRBV30 and TRBJ1-2, is SQTIHQWPATLVQPVGSPLSLECTVEGTSNPNLYWYRQAAGRGLQLLFYSVGIGQISSEVPQNLSASRPQDRQFILSSKKLLLSDSGFYLCAWSETGKANYGYTFGSGTRLTVV.

The chain has TRBV2 and TRBJ2-3; TRBD2 agrees at 9 bases. The CDR3 contains 16 residues. V was pared by 1 base and J by 8 bases, with 10 bases of the junction left unmatched. Per the germline V gene, CDR1 is SNHLY and CDR2 is FYNNEI. DNA for the CDR3: TGTGCCAGCAGTGAAGTGGCGGGGGGGACCAGGGTTACGCAGTATTTT. This sequence encodes CASSEVAGGTRVTQYF.

The chain links TRBV29-1 to TRBJ2-3; D possibly corresponds to TRBD1 (6 bases). CDR3 size: 18 residues. Trimming removed 6 bases at V and 2 bases at J, with 27 bases between. Germline lookup yields CDR1 SQVTM and CDR2 ANQGSEA. CDR3 region: CSVRVDLVRDTPTDTQYF. The CDR3 DNA reads TGCAGCGTCCGGGTGGATCTGGTTCGGGACACTCCCACAGATACGCAGTATTTT.

This clone has a single count. The genes are TRBV5-1 and TRBJ2-2; weak D call: TRBD1 (5 bases). The V end lost 4 bases, the J end lost 5 bases, and 12 bases lay between the germline ends. This CDR3 has 14 residues. Germline assignment: CDR1 SGHRS and CDR2 YFSETQ. CDR3 nucleotide sequence: TGCGCCAGCAGCCTCAGGGTTAGAACCGGGGAGCTGTTTTTT. Translated: CASSLRVRTGELFF.

The V call is TRBV6-5, the J call TRBJ1-2; D may be TRBD1 (6 bases). Germline CDR1 is MNHEY and CDR2 is SVGAGI. This CDR3 spans 16 amino acids. V was pared by 3 bases and J by 5 bases, with 19 bases between. The chain's CDR3 is CASSYWTADPQYGYTF. DNA of the CDR3: TGTGCCAGCAGTTATTGGACAGCTGACCCCCAATATGGCTACACCTTC.

V gene TRBV6-5 combines with J gene TRBJ2-5; 7 nucleotides align to TRBD2. The CDR3 spans 12 residues. The V and J ends lost 8 bases and 10 bases, in that order; junction bases with no gene match: 10. Germline CDR1 and CDR2: MNHEY and SVGAGI. Here the CDR3 reads CASSIPGGYQYF. The DNA of the CDR3 is TGTGCCAGCTCGATCCCGGGGGGATACCAGTACTTC.

The chain employs TRBV30 and TRBJ2-7, with D possibly matching TRBD2 (6 bases). The CDR3 runs to 13 residues. The germline V gene has CDR1 GTSNPN and CDR2 SVGIG (reference sequence). V was shortened by 0 bases and J by 6 bases, with 12 bases between the two germline ends. In DNA form, the CDR3 reads TGTGCCTGGAGTGTACAGGTGGGGGGCGAGCAGTACTTC. Its translation is CAWSVQVGGEQYF.

The chain couples TRBV19 to TRBJ1-2, with D possibly matching TRBD1 (6 bases). V lost 4 bases and J 4 bases, leaving 19 bases between the germline ends. In germline, CDR1 is LNHDA, CDR2 SQIVND (reference sequence). CDR3 length equals 16 residues. Written as DNA, the CDR3 is TGTGCCAGTAGTAAGGGGCAAGACAGGAGACCCTATGGCTACACCTTC. Translated: CASSKGQDRRPYGYTF.

The chain employs TRBV25-1 and TRBJ2-5; 13 positions match TRBD2. The CDR3 runs to 13 residues. V dropped 11 bases and J dropped 5; count of bases not matched to a gene: 5. CDR1 is MGHDK and CDR2 is SYGVNS in the germline V gene. The CDR3 protein is CAVTSGGAETQYF. Here the CDR3 DNA reads TGTGCCGTCACTAGCGGGGGGGCCGAGACCCAGTACTTC.

The chain couples TRBV5-1 to TRBJ2-7; 9 bases match TRBD1. Germline V lookup: CDR1 SGHRS, CDR2 YFSETQ. The length of the CDR3 is 11 residues. The V gene end was trimmed by 7 bases and the J gene end by 6 bases; junction bases not matched to a gene: 2. The CDR3 spells CASGTGTEQYF. CDR3 sequence (DNA): TGCGCCAGCGGGACAGGGACCGAGCAGTACTTC.

This clone was observed a few times. The rearrangement joins TRBV19 to TRBJ1-1; a weak D match, TRBD1 (5 bases). The CDR3 runs 15 residues. Germline loops: CDR1 LNHDA, CDR2 SQIVND (reference sequence). V was shortened by 3 bases and J by 4 bases, with 15 bases between the two germline ends. The CDR3 DNA reads TGTGCCAGTAGTATGGCCCAGGGTTGGGGCACTGAAGCTTTCTTT. Translated: CASSMAQGWGTEAFF.

This chain joins TRBV6-1 and TRBJ2-7; no definite D call. The CDR3 has 13 amino acids. Trimming took 8 bases from V and 1 from J, leaving 12 bases between them. Germline loops: CDR1 MNHNS, CDR2 SASEGT. In DNA form, the CDR3 reads TGTGCCAGCGAAGGCAGGCTTTCCTACGAGCAGTACTTC. It is translated as CASEGRLSYEQYF.

This chain uses TRBV14 with TRBJ2-7; tentatively, D is TRBD2 (6 bases). Per germline, CDR1 SGHDN and CDR2 FVKESK. Trimming removed 4 bases at V and 6 bases at J, with 16 bases between. The CDR3 is 14 amino acids. The CDR3 DNA follows: TGTGCCAGCAGCCCGGGGGTTTTAGGGTCCGAGCAGTACTTC. It encodes CASSPGVLGSEQYF.

The chain is built from TRBV5-6 and TRBJ2-7; possibly TRBD2 for D (5 bases). Germline V gene sequence: CDR1 SGHDT, CDR2 YYEEEE. This CDR3 is built from 12 residues. The germline V and J ends were trimmed by 7 bases and 0 bases, with 8 bases remaining between them. Here the CDR3 DNA reads TGTGCCAGCGGGGAGAGCTCCTACGAGCAGTACTTC. Translating it yields CASGESSYEQYF.

The rearrangement joins TRBV5-6 to TRBJ1-2; TRBD1 might be the D (6 bases). The CDR3 runs 13 residues. Germline values: CDR1 SGHDT, CDR2 YYEEEE. Trimming removed 5 bases from V and 8 bases from J, with 16 bases in between. CDR3 DNA: TGTGCCAGCAGATTTATGGGGGCGAAGGGCTACACCTTC. It yields the protein CASRFMGAKGYTF. Filled out from reference TRBV5-6 and TRBJ1-2, the complete variable domain reads DAGVTQSPTHLIKTRGQQVTLRCSPKSGHDTVSWYQQALGQGPQFIFQYYEEEERQRGNFPDRFSGHQFPNYSSELNVNALLLGDSALYLCASRFMGAKGYTFGSGTRLTVV.

This clone was recorded once. The chain uses TRBV7-6 and TRBJ1-4; D might be TRBD1 (6 bases). V lost 3 bases and J lost 5, with 13 bases in between. Germline-derived CDR1 and CDR2 are SGHVS and FNYEAQ. CDR3 length: 15 amino acids. The CDR3 loop reads CASSFGFTGNEKLFF. In DNA, the CDR3 is TGTGCCAGCAGCTTCGGTTTTACAGGGAATGAAAAACTGTTTTTT.

This chain uses TRBV6-6 with TRBJ1-1, with a possible D match to TRBD1 (6 bases). The CDR3 spans 16 residues. Germline CDR1 MNHNY, CDR2 SVGAGI (reference sequence). The germline V and J ends were trimmed by 2 bases and 2 bases, with 15 bases remaining between them. The chain's CDR3 is CASSYGARGRNTEAFF. CDR3 nucleotides: TGTGCCAGCAGTTACGGCGCCAGGGGAAGAAACACTGAAGCTTTCTTT.

The rearrangement links TRBV28 to TRBJ2-2; maybe TRBD1 (6 bases). V was clipped by 6 bases and J by 7 bases, with 18 bases between them. Per germline, CDR1 MDHEN and CDR2 SYDVKM. The CDR3 totals 15 residues. The CDR3 DNA sequence: TGTGCCAGCAGCTCATCACAGGGATGGATCGGGGAGCTGTTTTTT. The encoded protein is CASSSSQGWIGELFF.

This chain connects TRBV29-1 to TRBJ1-2; TRBD1 matches at 7 bases. The length of the CDR3 is 17 residues. With 0 bases clipped from V and 0 bases from J, the junction kept 10 bases outside the gene matches. Looked up from germline, CDR1 is SQVTM and CDR2 is ANQGSEA. CDR3 sequence: CSVEDHDRVQSNYGYTF. The DNA for the CDR3 is TGCAGCGTTGAAGATCATGACAGGGTACAGTCTAACTATGGCTACACCTTC.

The V call is TRBV18, the J call TRBJ1-5; D ambiguous. In germline, CDR1 is KGHSH, CDR2 LQKENI. The V end was cut by 2 bases, the J end by 0 bases, with 11 bases between. The CDR3 consists of 16 residues. CDR3 sequence reads: CASSPNPGYSNQPQHF. The CDR3 nucleotides read TGTGCCAGCTCACCAAATCCAGGATATAGCAATCAGCCCCAGCATTTT.